Listed here is a single TCR beta chain. The CDR3 is 15 amino acids. Germline values: CDR1 SNHLY, CDR2 FYNNEI. Trimming at V came to 6 bases and at J to 4 bases, leaving 9 bases not matched to a gene. The record originates from a study of blood T cell repertoires in COVID-19. Libraries were prepared by immunoSEQ multiplex PCR; TCRdb keeps only in-frame clonotypes and omits some of them. The sample lists 150,000 or so clones; 76% were seen once. The sequenced material came from peripheral blood. The clonotype was recovered from an elderly woman with active or convalescent COVID-19. The chain uses TRBV2 and TRBJ1-1; TRBD1 matches at 9 bases. The CDR3 spells CASRGGQGWGTEAFF. As DNA, the CDR3 is TGTGCCAGCAGGGGGGGACAGGGATGGGGCACTGAAGCTTTCTTT.